This T cell receptor (beta chain) was obtained from a study of cytotoxic CD8 clonotypes in ibrutinib-treated CLL. About the research overall: Specimens for response were gathered following a median around a year of therapy, spanning 6 to 36. Study-wide results and limits: Clonality increased with ibrutinib response but returned toward baseline at progression.

Approximately 1.9 micrograms of genomic DNA, which was extracted from cryopreserved PBMCs, served as the material used for the TCR beta libraries. Produced via immunoSEQ multiplex PCR; TCRdb's table is partial and in-frame only. This table holds about 27,000 clones, over 55% found once. Of note for this clone: As yet, its antigen is unknown.

This CDR3 is 14 amino acids long. Germline assignment: CDR1 SGHAT and CDR2 FQNNGV. The germline V and J ends were trimmed by 7 bases and 2 bases, with 15 bases remaining between them. This clonotype was sampled from a human donor with chronic lymphocytic leukemia. The chain uses TRBV11-2 and TRBJ2-7; D ambiguous. The sample was PBMCs, taken after 24 months of ibrutinib treatment. The CDR3 nucleotides are TGTGCCAGCAACAAATTCCCTACCCCCTACGAGCAGTACTTC. It encodes CASNKFPTPYEQYF.